This T cell receptor (beta chain) was sequenced in a study of cytomegalovirus exposure and HLA in healthy donors. Whole-study results and caveats: Later on, a genetic analysis was performed. It linked a missense variant in DCLRE1C with V- and J-gene trimming of TCR beta. The authors excluded some V segments, including TRBV6-2 and TRBV6-3, as indistinguishable. CMV serostatus alone was available as immune exposure information. Most subjects had HLA-A and HLA-B alleles reportedly predicted accurately by TCR beta sequences.

Comment on this clone: Its antigen is not known.

Germline V gene data show CDR1 as SGDLS and CDR2 as YYNGEE. With V trimmed by 3 bases and J by 10 bases, 7 bases remained unmatched. This CDR3 has 15 residues. Primers included in the PCR were 60 Vbeta and 13 Jbeta primers. Measured with immunoSEQ multiplex PCR; TCRdb has only the in-frame clones, and not every one. The sample lists approximately 170,000 clones, roughly 79% occurring once. The sample consisted of PBMCs. This clonotype originated in a male donor in good health and CMV-seropositive. The genes are TRBV9 and TRBJ2-5, with TRBD2 matching 15 bases. The CDR3 here is CASSGGTSGGRDQYF. For the CDR3, the DNA is TGTGCCAGCAGCGGCGGGACTAGCGGGGGGAGGGACCAGTACTTC.